This passage covers 19 T cell receptor beta chains from one sample sequenced in a study of OX40 agonist ivuxolimab in advanced cancers. TCRdb keeps only in-frame clones here, not all; method: immunoSEQ multiplex PCR. The data hold over 85,000 clones, with approximately 90% observed a single time. The specimen was CD4+ or CD8+ T cells sorted from blood, collected in a trial of the OX40 agonist ivuxolimab. These receptors were taken from an adult with an advanced solid tumor such as melanoma, head and neck, liver or kidney cancer.

This clone came up once. The V and J genes are TRBV27 and TRBJ2-5; 11 positions agree with TRBD2. V dropped 5 bases and J dropped 5; count of bases not matched to a gene: 10. Germline values: CDR1 MNHEY, CDR2 SMNVEV (reference sequence). The CDR3 loop spans 16 amino acids. Here the CDR3 DNA reads TGTGCCAGCAGTCCCCTGGCTAGCGGGGGGCGGGAGACCCAGTACTTC. Translating it yields CASSPLASGGRETQYF.

This rearrangement joins TRBV7-8 to TRBJ2-5; 7 nucleotides align to TRBD2. CDR1 and CDR2 from the germline V gene are SGHVS and FQNEAQ. The CDR3 runs 15 residues. V was pared by 7 bases and J by 5 bases, with 13 bases of the junction left unmatched. CDR3 in amino acids: CASTTARTSSETQYF. The CDR3 nucleotides are TGTGCCAGCACCACTGCCCGGACTAGTAGTGAGACCCAGTACTTC.

The genes are TRBV9 and TRBJ1-1; 9 bases agree with TRBD1. The trim removed 6 bases at V and 1 base at J, leaving 4 bases unmatched. Germline CDR1 SGDLS, CDR2 YYNGEE. The CDR3 covers 14 residues. The CDR3 region is CASTRTGENTEAFF. In DNA form, the CDR3 reads TGTGCCAGCACCAGGACAGGGGAGAACACTGAAGCTTTCTTT.

The chain couples TRBV5-1 to TRBJ1-3; no reliable D call. Germline V gene sequence: CDR1 SGHRS, CDR2 YFSETQ. With 4 bases removed from V and 0 bases from J, the gap between germline ends came to 8 bases. The CDR3 covers 14 residues. CDR3 amino acids: CASSPQSSGNTIYF. DNA for the CDR3: TGCGCCAGCAGCCCACAGAGCTCTGGAAACACCATATATTTT.

This clone was observed a single time. The chain links TRBV5-4 to TRBJ2-1; the D gene is possibly TRBD1 (6 bases). The CDR3 consists of 16 residues. V was trimmed by 0 bases and J by 1 base, leaving 11 bases between them. CDR1 and CDR2 from the germline V gene are SGHNT and YYREEE (reference sequence). The CDR3 sequence is CASSLGGRASYNEQFF. The CDR3 nucleotides are TGTGCCAGCAGCTTGGGGGGGCGGGCATCCTACAATGAGCAGTTCTTC.

The V call is TRBV6-5, the J call TRBJ1-1; D unresolved. With 5 bases removed from V and 6 bases from J, the gap between germline ends came to 7 bases. Germline V lookup: CDR1 MNHEY, CDR2 SVGAGI. The CDR3 spans 11 residues. CDR3 loop: CASSGNAEAFF. CDR3 sequence (DNA): TGTGCCAGCAGTGGGAATGCTGAAGCTTTCTTT.

CDR3 in DNA: TGTGCCAGCAGTCCCCCCGGGCTCTCGTACGAGCAGTACTTC. Residues: CASSPPGLSYEQYF. The gene calls are TRBV28 and TRBJ2-7; D unresolved. CDR3 length: 14 residues. V dropped 5 bases and J dropped 4 bases, with 15 bases sitting between them. Germline V CDR1 and CDR2: MDHEN, SYDVKM.

This clone was detected a few times. The DNA of the CDR3 is TGTGCCAGTAGTATAGTGGGTGCGGGCCGTGATCAGCCCCAGCATTTT. Encoded protein: CASSIVGAGRDQPQHF. The chain joins TRBV19 to TRBJ1-5; D is unclear. The CDR3 sequence is 16 residues long. Germline CDR1 is LNHDA and CDR2 is SQIVND (reference sequence). V lost 1 base and J lost 5, with 15 bases in between.

The chain uses TRBV5-4 and TRBJ2-1, with D unresolved. The V gene's germline CDR1 is SGHNT and CDR2 YYREEE (reference sequence). The CDR3 extends over 16 amino acids. The ends were cut back, 4 bases at V and 0 bases at J, with 14 bases in the middle. The CDR3 bases are TGTGCCAGCAGCCCCTGGCGCCAGAGCTCCTACAATGAGCAGTTCTTC. As protein: CASSPWRQSSYNEQFF.

This chain uses TRBV12-5 with TRBJ2-2, with 12 bases aligning to TRBD2. Germline V lookup: CDR1 LGHNT, CDR2 FRNRAP. The CDR3 consists of 15 residues. Trimming at V came to 3 bases and at J to 6 bases, leaving 2 bases not matched to a gene. The CDR3: CASGLGLAGSGELFF. For the CDR3, the DNA is TGTGCTAGTGGTTTAGGACTAGCGGGGTCCGGGGAGCTGTTTTTT.

This chain links TRBV5-8 with TRBJ1-1; D perhaps matches TRBD1 (6 bases). The CDR3 totals 14 residues. The germline V and J ends were trimmed by 3 bases and 3 bases, with 12 bases remaining between them. Germline V lookup: CDR1 SGHTS, CDR2 YDEGEE. CDR3 loop: CASSWVGGDTEAFF. Here the CDR3 DNA reads TGTGCCAGCAGCTGGGTAGGGGGGGACACTGAAGCTTTCTTT.

The chain uses TRBV18 and TRBJ2-5; 12 bases agree with TRBD2. This CDR3 spans 15 amino acids. Germline CDR1 reads KGHSH; CDR2 reads LQKENI. The V segment lost 3 bases and the J segment 3 bases; nucleotides outside the gene matches: 2. CDR3 sequence (DNA): TGTGCCAGCTCACCGCGACTAGCGGGGGAAGAGACCCAGTACTTC. The encoded protein is CASSPRLAGEETQYF.

The CDR3 coding sequence is TGTGCCAGCAGACCCGGGACAGGGGAGAACTATGGCTACACCTTC. Its translation is CASRPGTGENYGYTF. The chain is built from TRBV28 and TRBJ1-2, with TRBD1 matching over 10 bases. This CDR3 region has 15 residues. In germline, CDR1 is MDHEN, CDR2 SYDVKM. Trimming removed 6 bases from V and 2 bases from J; junction bases left unmatched: 6.

This clone was detected only once. The chain uses TRBV7-9 and TRBJ2-1; possibly TRBD1 for D (5 bases). Germline V gene lookup returns CDR1 SEHNR and CDR2 FQNEAQ (reference sequence). The V end lost 1 base, the J end lost 2 bases, and 6 bases lay between the germline ends. The CDR3 is 14 amino acids. The CDR3 region has the DNA TGTGCCAGCAGCTTAGTAGGGGCCTACAATGAGCAGTTCTTC. The encoded protein is CASSLVGAYNEQFF. The full variable domain, its missing parts supplied by reference TRBV7-9 and TRBJ2-1, is DTGVSQNPRHKITKRGQNVTFRCDPISEHNRLYWYRQTLGQGPEFLTYFQNEAQLEKSRLLSDRFSAERPKGSFSTLEIQRTEQGDSAMYLCASSLVGAYNEQFFGPGTRLTVL.

On this clone: Germline and junction disagree at one end, which may indicate a read error. This chain uses TRBV2 with TRBJ1-2, with D maybe TRBD1 (6 bases). Germline CDR1 reads SNHLY; CDR2 reads FYNNEI. The CDR3 covers 13 residues. The CDR3 protein is CVSSESRGWGYTF. The CDR3 bases are TGTGTCAGCAGTGAGAGCAGGGGCTGGGGCTACACCTTC.

In this sample, this clone turned up a few times. J is TRBJ2-1 and V is TRBV4-2; the match to TRBD2 covers 8 bases. The CDR3 is made up of 16 amino acids. The V and J ends lost 0 bases and 6 bases, in that order; junction bases with no gene match: 7. Germline CDR1 and CDR2: LGHNA and YNFKEQ. CDR3 amino acids: CASSQDWSGGLNEQFF. The CDR3 nucleotides are TGTGCCAGCAGCCAAGATTGGAGCGGGGGCCTCAATGAGCAGTTCTTC.

The rearrangement joins TRBV7-8 to TRBJ2-7; 11 positions agree with TRBD2. Germline CDR1 is SGHVS and CDR2 is FQNEAQ. V shed 5 bases and J 5 bases; nucleotides not matched to a gene: 8. The CDR3 spans 15 residues. CDR3 protein: CASSRTSGGTHEQYF. CDR3 nucleotides: TGTGCCAGCAGCCGTACTAGCGGGGGCACCCACGAGCAGTACTTC. Filled out from reference TRBV7-8 and TRBJ2-7, the complete variable domain reads GAGVSQSPRYKVAKRGQDVALRCDPISGHVSLFWYQQALGQGPEFLTYFQNEAQLDKSGLPSDRFFAERPEGSVSTLKIQRTQQEDSAVYLCASSRTSGGTHEQYFGPGTRLTVT.

The rearrangement uses TRBV7-2 and TRBJ1-4; D may be TRBD1 (5 bases). The V gene's germline CDR1 is SGHTA and CDR2 FQGNSA. Trimming cost V 4 bases and J 0 bases, with 18 bases left between them. The CDR3 has 18 residues. CDR3 in DNA: TGTGCCAGCAGCTCAAGCTGGGGGACTTATGCAACTAATGAAAAACTGTTTTTT. Translated, it gives CASSSSWGTYATNEKLFF.

The chain has TRBV6-5 and TRBJ2-1; D tentatively fits TRBD1 or TRBD2 (6 bases each). Looked up from germline, CDR1 is MNHEY and CDR2 is SVGAGI. This CDR3 contains 15 residues. Trimming left V 7 bases short and J 4 bases short, with 17 bases between. DNA of the CDR3: TGTGCCAGCACTCCACTTACGGGGGCGTACAATGAGCAGTTCTTC. Protein: CASTPLTGAYNEQFF.